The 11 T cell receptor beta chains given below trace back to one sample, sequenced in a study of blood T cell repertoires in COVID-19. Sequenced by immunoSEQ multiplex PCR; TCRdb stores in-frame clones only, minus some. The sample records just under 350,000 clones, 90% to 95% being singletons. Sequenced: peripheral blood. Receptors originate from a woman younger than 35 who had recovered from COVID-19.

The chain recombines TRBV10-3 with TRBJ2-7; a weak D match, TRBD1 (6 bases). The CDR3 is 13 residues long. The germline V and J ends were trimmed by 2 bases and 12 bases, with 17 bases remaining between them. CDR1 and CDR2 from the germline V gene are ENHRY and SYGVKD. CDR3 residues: CAISEGTTTKRYV. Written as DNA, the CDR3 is TGTGCCATCAGTGAGGGGACAACGACAAAACGGTACGTC.

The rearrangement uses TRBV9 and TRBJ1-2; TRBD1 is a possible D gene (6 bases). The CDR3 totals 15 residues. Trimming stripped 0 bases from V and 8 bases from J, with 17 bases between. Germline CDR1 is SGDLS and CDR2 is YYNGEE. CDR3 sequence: CASSVDPTGFEGYTF. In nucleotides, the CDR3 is TGTGCCAGCAGCGTAGATCCCACAGGGTTTGAGGGCTACACCTTC.

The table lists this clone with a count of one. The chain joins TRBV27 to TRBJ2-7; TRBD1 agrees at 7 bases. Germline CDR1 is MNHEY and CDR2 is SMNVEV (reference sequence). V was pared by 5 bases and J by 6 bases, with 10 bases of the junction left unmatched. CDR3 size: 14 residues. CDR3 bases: TGTGCCAGCAGTCCCCCATCGACAGGGCTCGAGCAGTACGTC. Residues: CASSPPSTGLEQYV.

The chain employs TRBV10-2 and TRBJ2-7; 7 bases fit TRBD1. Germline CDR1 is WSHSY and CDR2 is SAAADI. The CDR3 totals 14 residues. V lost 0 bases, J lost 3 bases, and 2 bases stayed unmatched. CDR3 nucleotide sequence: TGCGCCAGCAGTGAGTCTACAGGGGACTACGAGCAGTACGTC. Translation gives CASSESTGDYEQYV.

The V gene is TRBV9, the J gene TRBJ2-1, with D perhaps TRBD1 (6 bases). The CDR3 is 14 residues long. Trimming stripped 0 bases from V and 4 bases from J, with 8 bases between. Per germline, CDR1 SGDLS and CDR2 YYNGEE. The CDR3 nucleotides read TGTGCCAGCAGCGTAGGGACAGCTTACAATGAGCAGTTCTTC. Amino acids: CASSVGTAYNEQFF.

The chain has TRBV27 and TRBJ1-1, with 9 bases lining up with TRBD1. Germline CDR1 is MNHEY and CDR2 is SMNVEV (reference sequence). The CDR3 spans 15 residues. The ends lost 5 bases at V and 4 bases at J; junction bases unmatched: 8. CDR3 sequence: CASSPRTGVGTEAFF. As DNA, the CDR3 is TGTGCCAGCAGTCCACGGACAGGGGTCGGCACTGAAGCTTTCTTT.

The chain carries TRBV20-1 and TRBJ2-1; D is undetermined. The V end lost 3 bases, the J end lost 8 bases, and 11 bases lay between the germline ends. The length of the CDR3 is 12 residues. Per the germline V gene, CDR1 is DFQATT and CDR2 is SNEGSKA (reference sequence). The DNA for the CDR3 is TGCAGTGCTAGTGGCGATTGGTATGAGCAGTTCTTC. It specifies CSASGDWYEQFF.

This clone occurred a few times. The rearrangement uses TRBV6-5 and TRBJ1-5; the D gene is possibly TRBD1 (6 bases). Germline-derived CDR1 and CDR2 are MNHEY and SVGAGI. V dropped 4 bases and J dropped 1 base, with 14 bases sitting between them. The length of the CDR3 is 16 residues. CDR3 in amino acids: CASSSLQGKSNQPQHF. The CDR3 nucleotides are TGTGCCAGCAGTTCTCTCCAGGGGAAAAGCAATCAGCCCCAGCATTTT.

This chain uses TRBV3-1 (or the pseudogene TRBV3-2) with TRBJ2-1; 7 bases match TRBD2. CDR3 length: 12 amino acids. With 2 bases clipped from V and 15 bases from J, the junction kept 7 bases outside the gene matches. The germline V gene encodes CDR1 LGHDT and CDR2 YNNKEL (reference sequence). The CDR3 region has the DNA TGTGCCAGCAGCCAAAGGCGGGAGCCTATGTTCTTC. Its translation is CASSQRREPMFF.

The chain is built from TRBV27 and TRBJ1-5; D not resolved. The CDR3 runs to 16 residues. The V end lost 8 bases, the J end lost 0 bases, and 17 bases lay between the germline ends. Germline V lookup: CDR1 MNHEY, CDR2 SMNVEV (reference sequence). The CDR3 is CASSLSTEVSNQPQHF. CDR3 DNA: TGTGCCAGCTCTCTATCGACTGAAGTTAGCAATCAGCCCCAGCATTTT.

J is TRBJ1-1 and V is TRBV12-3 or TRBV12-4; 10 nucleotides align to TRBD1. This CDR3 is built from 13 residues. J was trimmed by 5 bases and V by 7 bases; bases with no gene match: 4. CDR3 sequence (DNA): TGTGCCAGCATTCCGGGACAGGGGACTGAAGCTTTCTTT. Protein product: CASIPGQGTEAFF.